The table lists the clone carrying this TCR beta chain with a few counts. The antigen remains unidentified. The sample is drawn from a study of T cell repertoires in cytomegalovirus infection. Trimming cost V 2 bases and J 4 bases, with 14 bases left between them. Germline CDR1 reads MNHNY; CDR2 reads SVGAGI (reference sequence). The CDR3 sequence is 15 residues long. TCRdb ran MiXCR on the reads and lists one entry per CDR3 protein. This table has around 100,000 distinct CDR3 sequences, 10% appearing once. This receptor was identified in a human donor in good health (CMV status not recorded). Some clones in this sample may be carry-over from other donors' samples. The chain has TRBV6-6 and TRBJ1-2; unclear D gene. The sample comprised PBMCs, sequenced either directly or after in vitro stimulation (not recorded which). The CDR3 DNA reads as TGTGCCAGCAGTTACGATTTGGGGTATGGCTATGGCTACACCTTC. It encodes CASSYDLGYGYGYTF.